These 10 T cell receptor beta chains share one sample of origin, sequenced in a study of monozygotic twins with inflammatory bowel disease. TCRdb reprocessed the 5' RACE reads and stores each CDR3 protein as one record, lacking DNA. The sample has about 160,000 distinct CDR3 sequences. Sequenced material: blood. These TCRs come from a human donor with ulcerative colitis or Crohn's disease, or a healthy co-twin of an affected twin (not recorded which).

The CDR3 region is CASSLGGTIQGSIYGYTF. The chain links TRBV5-1 to TRBJ1-2; the TCRdb call, TRBD1, lacks DNA for checking. The germline V gene has CDR1 SGHRS and CDR2 YFSETQ. The CDR3 is made up of 18 amino acids. Full variable domain (missing parts from reference TRBV5-1 and TRBJ1-2): KAGVTQTPRYLIKTRGQQVTLSCSPISGHRSVSWYQQTPGQGLQFLFEYFSETQRNKGNFPGRFSGRQFSNSRSEMNVSTLELGDSALYLCASSLGGTIQGSIYGYTFGSGTRLTVV.

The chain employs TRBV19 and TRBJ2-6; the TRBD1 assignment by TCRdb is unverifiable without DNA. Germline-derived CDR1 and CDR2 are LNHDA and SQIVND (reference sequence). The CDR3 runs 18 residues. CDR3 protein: CASSKTGGYSSGANVLTF.

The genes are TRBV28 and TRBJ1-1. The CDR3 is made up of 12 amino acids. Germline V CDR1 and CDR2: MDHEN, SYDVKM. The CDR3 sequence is CASSFQDTEAFF.

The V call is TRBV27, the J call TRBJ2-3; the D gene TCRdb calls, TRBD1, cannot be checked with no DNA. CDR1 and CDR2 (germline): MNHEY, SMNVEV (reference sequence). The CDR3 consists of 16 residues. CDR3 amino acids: CASLPLWTFSTDTQYF.

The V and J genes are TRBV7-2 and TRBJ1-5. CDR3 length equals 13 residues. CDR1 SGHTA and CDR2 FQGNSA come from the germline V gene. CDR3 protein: CASSLAAAGPQHF.

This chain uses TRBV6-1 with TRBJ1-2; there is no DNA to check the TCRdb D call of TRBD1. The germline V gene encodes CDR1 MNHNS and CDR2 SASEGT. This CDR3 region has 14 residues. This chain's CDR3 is CASSPGARVHGYTF.

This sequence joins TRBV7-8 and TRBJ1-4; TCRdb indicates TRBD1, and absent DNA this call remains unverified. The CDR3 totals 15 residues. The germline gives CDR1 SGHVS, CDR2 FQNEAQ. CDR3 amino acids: CASSETTGLREKLFF.

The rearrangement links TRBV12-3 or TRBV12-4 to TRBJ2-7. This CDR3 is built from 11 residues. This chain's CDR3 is CASSYQYEQYF.

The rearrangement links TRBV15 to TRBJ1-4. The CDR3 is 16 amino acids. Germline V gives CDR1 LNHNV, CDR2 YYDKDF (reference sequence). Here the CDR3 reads CATSSSRGAINEKLFF.

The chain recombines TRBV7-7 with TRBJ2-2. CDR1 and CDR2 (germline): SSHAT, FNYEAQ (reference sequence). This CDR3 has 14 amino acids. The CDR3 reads CASSLASRAGELFF.